These 28 T cell receptor beta chains originate from one sample sequenced in a study of T cell responses to AZD1222 COVID-19 vaccine. Here immunoSEQ multiplex PCR was the method, and the copy in TCRdb shows in-frame clones only, minus some. The data hold around 100,000 clones, with approximately 87% observed a single time. The sample in question was peripheral blood, obtained on day 0 of MenACWY control vaccination. These receptors were obtained from an adult in good health.

This chain links TRBV6-5 with TRBJ1-2, with D possibly being TRBD1 (5 bases). Germline CDR1 reads MNHEY; CDR2 reads SVGAGI. The CDR3 totals 14 residues. Trimming took off 7 bases at V and 2 bases at J, with 14 bases between the two ends. CDR3 DNA sequence: TGTGCCAGCACCTTGGGCAGGGCAAACTATGGCTACACCTTC. This sequence encodes CASTLGRANYGYTF.

The rearrangement links TRBV3-1 (or the pseudogene TRBV3-2) to TRBJ1-2, with a possible D match to TRBD1 (5 bases). The V gene's germline CDR1 is LGHDT and CDR2 YNNKEL (reference sequence). V was shortened by 0 bases and J by 7 bases, with 12 bases between the two germline ends. The CDR3 sequence is 14 residues long. CDR3 residues: CASSQDGSRVGYTF. The CDR3 DNA reads TGTGCCAGCAGCCAAGATGGCTCCAGGGTTGGCTACACCTTC.

V is TRBV5-6 and J is TRBJ2-5; maybe TRBD1 (6 bases). The germline V and J ends were trimmed by 4 bases and 5 bases, with 6 bases remaining between them. This CDR3 is built from 11 residues. Germline-derived CDR1 and CDR2 are SGHDT and YYEEEE. The CDR3: CASSQGETQYF. DNA for the CDR3: TGTGCCAGCAGCCAGGGGGAGACCCAGTACTTC.

This chain links TRBV9 with TRBJ2-5; D is undetermined. V shed 0 bases and J shed 1 base, with 4 bases lying between them. This CDR3 spans 13 amino acids. The germline V gene encodes CDR1 SGDLS and CDR2 YYNGEE. CDR3 bases: TGTGCCAGCAGCGTAGTGGGCCAAGAGACCCAGTACTTC. Protein product: CASSVVGQETQYF.

The J gene is TRBJ1-1, the V gene TRBV5-4; D gene ambiguous. CDR1 and CDR2 from the germline V gene are SGHNT and YYREEE (reference sequence). Trimming shortened V by 1 base and J by 1 base, and 5 bases separated the two germline ends. The CDR3 covers 13 residues. The chain's CDR3 is CASSLTENTEAFF. Here the CDR3 DNA reads TGTGCCAGCAGCTTGACAGAGAACACTGAAGCTTTCTTT. Drawing the rest from reference TRBV5-4 and TRBJ1-1, the complete variable domain is ETGVTQSPTHLIKTRGQQVTLRCSSQSGHNTVSWYQQALGQGPQFIFQYYREEENGRGNFPPRFSGLQFPNYSSELNVNALELDDSALYLCASSLTENTEAFFGQGTRLTVV.

Only a few counts were recorded for this clone. The chain joins TRBV9 to TRBJ1-6, with unresolved D. Per germline, CDR1 SGDLS and CDR2 YYNGEE. V was pared by 4 bases and J by 7 bases, with 9 bases between. The CDR3 is 13 residues long. For the CDR3, the DNA is TGTGCCAGCAGCCCGTTTGGGAATTCACCCCTCCACTTT. This encodes CASSPFGNSPLHF. Complete variable domain (other parts from reference TRBV9 and TRBJ1-6): DSGVTQTPKHLITATGQRVTLRCSPRSGDLSVYWYQQSLDQGLQFLIQYYNGEERAKGNILERFSAQQFPDLHSELNLSSLELGDSALYFCASSPFGNSPLHFGNGTRLTVT.

This clone was recorded a few times. CDR3 residues: CASSLGMAGGLYSPLHF. The CDR3 DNA follows: TGCGCCAGCAGCTTGGGTATGGCAGGAGGTCTCTATTCACCCCTCCACTTT. J is TRBJ1-6 and V is TRBV5-1, with no clear D. CDR1 is SGHRS and CDR2 is YFSETQ in the germline V gene. The CDR3 sequence is 17 residues long. Trimming took 0 bases from V and 8 from J, leaving 18 bases between them.

This clone occurred once. The rearrangement joins TRBV6-5 to TRBJ2-7, with D possibly called TRBD1 or TRBD2 (5 bases each). The germline V gene has CDR1 MNHEY and CDR2 SVGAGI. V lost 6 bases to trimming and J lost 4 bases, with 10 bases between them. The CDR3 extends over 12 amino acids. The CDR3 bases are TGTGCCAGCAGCCACGAGGGGTACGAGCAGTACTTC. Its translation is CASSHEGYEQYF.

This clone showed up just once. The chain has TRBV28 and TRBJ1-2; unclear D gene. Germline V gene lookup returns CDR1 MDHEN and CDR2 SYDVKM. V was shortened by 5 bases and J by 10 bases, with 17 bases between the two germline ends. The CDR3 covers 13 residues. CDR3 in amino acids: CASSPPSTTAYTF. DNA of the CDR3: TGTGCCAGCAGTCCCCCCTCCACTACGGCCTACACCTTC.

DNA of the CDR3: TGTGCCAGCGGGGGGTTTAATCAGCCCCAGCATTTT. Its protein is CASGGFNQPQHF. The chain joins TRBV6-5 to TRBJ1-5; D is possibly TRBD1 (5 bases). CDR1 is MNHEY and CDR2 is SVGAGI in the germline V gene. The V end lost 8 bases, the J end lost 4 bases, and 9 bases lay between the germline ends. The CDR3 is 12 residues long.

This sequence joins TRBV28 and TRBJ2-7; TRBD1 agrees at 7 bases. Germline loops: CDR1 MDHEN, CDR2 SYDVKM. This CDR3 spans 13 amino acids. V lost 3 bases to trimming and J lost 2 bases; unmatched junction nucleotides: 1. CDR3: CASSLGQPYEQYF. CDR3 sequence (DNA): TGTGCCAGCAGTTTGGGACAGCCCTACGAGCAGTACTTC.

The gene calls are TRBV2 and TRBJ2-3, with D maybe TRBD1 (6 bases). Trimming shortened V by 6 bases and J by 1 base, and 14 bases separated the two germline ends. From germline, CDR1 is SNHLY and CDR2 FYNNEI. The CDR3 spans 15 residues. CDR3 amino acids: CASRASGARTDTQYF. CDR3 coding DNA: TGTGCCAGCAGGGCGTCAGGGGCGCGCACAGATACGCAGTATTTT.

This sequence joins TRBV2 and TRBJ1-6, with a possible D match to TRBD1 (5 bases). The V gene lost 4 bases and the J gene lost 7 bases, with 11 bases spanning the gap. The V gene's germline CDR1 is SNHLY and CDR2 FYNNEI. The CDR3 is 14 amino acids. The DNA for the CDR3 is TGTGCCAGCAGTGGGGGGACGGTGAATTCACCCCTCCACTTT. Translation gives CASSGGTVNSPLHF.

In its sample, this clone was seen once. The V gene is TRBV11-2, the J gene TRBJ2-1, with D perhaps given as TRBD1 or TRBD2 (6 bases each). Germline CDR1 SGHAT, CDR2 FQNNGV. This CDR3 region has 15 residues. Trimming left V 3 bases short and J 7 bases short, with 16 bases between. The chain's CDR3 is CASSFRGLSGNEQFF. CDR3 bases: TGTGCCAGCAGCTTTCGGGGGCTTAGTGGAAATGAGCAGTTCTTC.

The V and J genes are TRBV19 and TRBJ2-2, with 10 bases matching TRBD2. In germline, CDR1 is LNHDA, CDR2 SQIVND (reference sequence). The ends lost 5 bases at V and 2 bases at J; junction bases unmatched: 5. The CDR3 covers 16 residues. CDR3 sequence reads: CASSDVAGGNTGELFF. DNA for the CDR3: TGTGCCAGTAGTGATGTAGCGGGGGGAAACACCGGGGAGCTGTTTTTT.

In this sample, this clone turned up a few times. J is TRBJ1-1 and V is TRBV29-1; 9 nucleotides align to TRBD1. V lost 4 bases to trimming and J lost 3 bases; unmatched junction nucleotides: 0. Germline assignment: CDR1 SQVTM and CDR2 ANQGSEA. This CDR3 has 12 amino acids. CDR3 in amino acids: CSVGTGDTEAFF. Written as DNA, the CDR3 is TGCAGCGTTGGGACAGGGGACACTGAAGCTTTCTTT.

The chain combines TRBV7-2 with TRBJ2-7; D not resolved. The ends were cut back, 0 bases at V and 3 bases at J, with 15 bases in the middle. CDR3 length: 16 amino acids. Germline V gene sequence: CDR1 SGHTA, CDR2 FQGNSA. The chain's CDR3 is CASSLAQTYGGYEQYF. CDR3 DNA: TGTGCCAGCAGCTTAGCGCAGACCTACGGCGGCTACGAGCAGTACTTC.

The rearrangement joins TRBV6-1 to TRBJ2-7, with a tentative D call TRBD1 (6 bases). Per the germline V gene, CDR1 is MNHNS and CDR2 is SASEGT. Trimming cost V 8 bases and J 5 bases, with 13 bases left between them. The CDR3 has 12 amino acids. The CDR3 coding sequence is TGTGCCAGCGGCGGAAGGACAGACGAGCAGTACTTC. It specifies CASGGRTDEQYF.

This clone was observed a handful of times. The chain employs TRBV6-5 and TRBJ1-6; 8 bases fit TRBD1. The CDR3 covers 15 residues. V shed 6 bases, J shed 8 bases, and the junction held 9 bases outside the gene matches. Germline V gene lookup returns CDR1 MNHEY and CDR2 SVGAGI. The CDR3 here is CASRLDRGYDSPLHF. CDR3 coding DNA: TGTGCCAGCAGACTTGACAGGGGTTATGATTCACCCCTCCACTTT.

V and J are TRBV3-1 (or the pseudogene TRBV3-2) and TRBJ1-5; D is possibly TRBD1 (5 bases). V was trimmed by 3 bases and J by 9 bases, leaving 12 bases between them. CDR3 length: 13 residues. Germline CDR1 and CDR2: LGHDT and YNNKEL (reference sequence). DNA for the CDR3: TGTGCCAGCAGCCAGCAGGGCGGGGGGCCCCAGCATTTT. It translates to CASSQQGGGPQHF.

The gene calls are TRBV30 and TRBJ2-1; tentative D call: TRBD1 (5 bases). V gave up 3 bases and J gave up 0 bases, with 9 bases separating them. This CDR3 region has 14 residues. From germline, CDR1 is GTSNPN and CDR2 SVGIG (reference sequence). The CDR3 nucleotides read TGTGCCTGGAGAAGGGGCGGCTCCTACAATGAGCAGTTCTTC. This gives the protein CAWRRGGSYNEQFF.

This rearrangement joins TRBV5-1 to TRBJ2-2; 8 positions agree with TRBD1. After removal of 4 bases from V and 0 bases from J, the junction contained 11 bases not matched to a gene. The germline V gene has CDR1 SGHRS and CDR2 YFSETQ. The CDR3 is 18 residues long. This CDR3 reads CASSPYRGQGPNTGELFF. The CDR3 nucleotides read TGCGCCAGCAGCCCATACAGAGGACAGGGCCCGAACACCGGGGAGCTGTTTTTT.

J is TRBJ2-4 and V is TRBV5-4; tentatively, D is TRBD1 (6 bases). Trimming took 6 bases from V and 4 from J, leaving 11 bases between them. This CDR3 is built from 13 residues. Germline lookup yields CDR1 SGHNT and CDR2 YYREEE (reference sequence). This chain's CDR3 is CASTQQGKNIQYF. The CDR3 DNA sequence: TGTGCCAGCACCCAGCAGGGGAAAAACATTCAGTACTTC.

V and J are TRBV6-5 and TRBJ1-1; D unclear. The CDR3 sequence is 13 residues long. Trimming cost V 5 bases and J 7 bases, with 14 bases left between them. Germline CDR1 is MNHEY and CDR2 is SVGAGI. CDR3 DNA: TGTGCCAGCAGTATAGGACCTGGGGATGAAGCTTTCTTT. It codes for CASSIGPGDEAFF.

This chain connects TRBV7-2 to TRBJ2-1, with 7 bases matching TRBD1. V lost 2 bases, J lost 5 bases, and 9 bases stayed unmatched. Germline assignment: CDR1 SGHTA and CDR2 FQGNSA. The CDR3 contains 16 residues. CDR3: CASSLWSGTVNNEQFF. Written as DNA, the CDR3 is TGTGCCAGCAGCTTATGGTCGGGGACAGTGAACAATGAGCAGTTCTTC.

V is TRBV9 and J is TRBJ2-5, with TRBD2 identical over 8 bases. The germline gives CDR1 SGDLS, CDR2 YYNGEE. The V segment lost 1 base and the J segment 9 bases; nucleotides outside the gene matches: 2. The CDR3 covers 12 residues. CDR3 in DNA: TGTGCCAGCAGCGTACCCGGGGGGGCCCAGTACTTC. Protein sequence: CASSVPGGAQYF.

V and J are TRBV3-1 (or the pseudogene TRBV3-2) and TRBJ1-1; no firm D call. Germline CDR1 reads LGHDT; CDR2 reads YNNKEL (reference sequence). The CDR3 loop spans 13 amino acids. V was shortened by 2 bases and J by 3 bases, with 7 bases between the two germline ends. CDR3 loop: CASSQTPDTEAFF. The DNA of the CDR3 is TGTGCCAGCAGCCAAACCCCGGACACTGAAGCTTTCTTT.

In this sample, this clone turned up a few times. The chain couples TRBV6-2 or TRBV6-3 to TRBJ1-1; possible D gene TRBD1, 5 bases. Germline V gene sequence: CDR1 MNHEY, CDR2 SVGEGT. The CDR3 length is 15 residues. V was shortened by 2 bases and J by 3 bases, with 13 bases between the two germline ends. This CDR3 is CASSYPQGADTEAFF. The CDR3 nucleotides read TGTGCCAGCAGTTACCCTCAAGGGGCGGACACTGAAGCTTTCTTT.